This T cell receptor beta chain was obtained from a study of blood T cell repertoires in COVID-19. Study-wide context: The analysed material was cDNA or gDNA that came from T cells, B-cell-depleted T cells, or PBMCs.

This clone was counted only a few times. The same CDR3 is also encoded by other DNA sequences in this sample. The CDR3 is 14 residues long. Trimming removed 6 bases at V and 0 bases at J, with 9 bases between. Germline assignment: CDR1 SGHDN and CDR2 FVKESK. Measured with immunoSEQ multiplex PCR; TCRdb has only the in-frame clones, and not every one. The sample includes about 160,000 clones, approximately 85% of them seen just once. The chain employs TRBV14 and TRBJ1-3; D gene ambiguous. The sequencing sample was made of peripheral blood. This clonotype was sampled from a man aged 35 to 55 with acute or convalescent COVID-19. This chain's CDR3 is CASSRTSSGNTIYF. CDR3 in DNA: TGTGCCAGCAGTCGAACGAGCTCTGGAAACACCATATATTTT.